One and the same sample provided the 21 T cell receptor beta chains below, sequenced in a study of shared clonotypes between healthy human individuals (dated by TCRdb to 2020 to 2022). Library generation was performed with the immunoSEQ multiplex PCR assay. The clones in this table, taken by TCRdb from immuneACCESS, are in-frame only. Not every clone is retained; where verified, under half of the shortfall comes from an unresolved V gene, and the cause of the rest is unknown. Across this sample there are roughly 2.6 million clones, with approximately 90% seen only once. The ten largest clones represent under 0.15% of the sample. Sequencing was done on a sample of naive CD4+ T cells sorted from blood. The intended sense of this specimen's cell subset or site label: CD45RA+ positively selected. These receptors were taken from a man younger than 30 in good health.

The CDR3 nucleotides are TGCGCCAGCAGCTTGTTAGCAGGGGCCGACGAGCAGTACTTC. Amino acid sequence: CASSLLAGADEQYF. The chain recombines TRBV5-1 with TRBJ2-7, with D maybe TRBD1 (6 bases). CDR3 size: 14 residues. Germline V gives CDR1 SGHRS, CDR2 YFSETQ. V lost 1 base and J 5 bases, leaving 13 bases between the germline ends.

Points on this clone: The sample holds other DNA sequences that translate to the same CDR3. The CDR3 loop is CASSPELETQYF. Here the CDR3 DNA reads TGTGCCAGCTCACCTGAGTTAGAGACCCAGTACTTC. The chain recombines TRBV18 with TRBJ2-5; unclear D gene. Looked up from germline, CDR1 is KGHSH and CDR2 is LQKENI. V was clipped by 3 bases and J by 4 bases, with 6 bases between them. CDR3 length equals 12 residues. Full variable domain (missing parts from reference TRBV18 and TRBJ2-5): NAGVMQNPRHLVRRRGQEARLRCSPMKGHSHVYWYRQLPEEGLKFMVYLQKENIIDESGMPKERFSAEFPKEGPSILRIQQVVRGDSAAYFCASSPELETQYFGPGTRLLVL.

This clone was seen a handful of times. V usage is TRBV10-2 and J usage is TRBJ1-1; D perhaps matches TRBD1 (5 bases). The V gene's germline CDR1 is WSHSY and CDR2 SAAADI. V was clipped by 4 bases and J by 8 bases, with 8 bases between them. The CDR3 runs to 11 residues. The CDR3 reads CASSVEGEAFF. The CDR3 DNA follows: TGCGCCAGCAGTGTCGAGGGGGAAGCTTTCTTT.

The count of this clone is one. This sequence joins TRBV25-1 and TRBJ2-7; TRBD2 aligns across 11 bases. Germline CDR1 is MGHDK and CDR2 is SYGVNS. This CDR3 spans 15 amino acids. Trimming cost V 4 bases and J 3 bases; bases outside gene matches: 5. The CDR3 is CASSGRTSGYYEQYF. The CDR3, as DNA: TGTGCCAGCAGTGGGAGGACTAGCGGGTACTACGAGCAGTACTTC.

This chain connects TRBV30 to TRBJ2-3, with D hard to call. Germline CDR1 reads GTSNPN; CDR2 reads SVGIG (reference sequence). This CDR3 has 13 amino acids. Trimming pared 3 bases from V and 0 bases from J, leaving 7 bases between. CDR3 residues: CAWRAWSTDTQYF. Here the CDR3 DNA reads TGTGCCTGGAGGGCGTGGAGCACAGATACGCAGTATTTT.

The CDR3 DNA reads TGTGCCAGCTCACCCGCGGTGGGCTCTACTGAAGCTTTCTTT. It codes for CASSPAVGSTEAFF. The chain uses TRBV18 and TRBJ1-1; D gene uncertain. This CDR3 has 14 residues. The V gene lost 3 bases and the J gene lost 5 bases, with 13 bases spanning the gap. Germline V gives CDR1 KGHSH, CDR2 LQKENI.

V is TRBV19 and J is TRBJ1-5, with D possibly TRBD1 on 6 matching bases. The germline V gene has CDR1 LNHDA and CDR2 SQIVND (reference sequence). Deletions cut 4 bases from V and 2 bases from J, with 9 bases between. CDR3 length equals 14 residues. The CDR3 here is CASSSRQGNQPQHF. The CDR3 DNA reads TGTGCCAGTAGTAGTAGACAGGGCAATCAGCCCCAGCATTTT.

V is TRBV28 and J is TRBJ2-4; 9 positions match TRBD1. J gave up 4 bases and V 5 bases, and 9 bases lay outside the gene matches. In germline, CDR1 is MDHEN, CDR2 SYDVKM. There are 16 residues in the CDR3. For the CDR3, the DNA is TGTGCCAGCAGTGGACAGGGGACTGGTTCTAAAAACATTCAGTACTTC. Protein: CASSGQGTGSKNIQYF.

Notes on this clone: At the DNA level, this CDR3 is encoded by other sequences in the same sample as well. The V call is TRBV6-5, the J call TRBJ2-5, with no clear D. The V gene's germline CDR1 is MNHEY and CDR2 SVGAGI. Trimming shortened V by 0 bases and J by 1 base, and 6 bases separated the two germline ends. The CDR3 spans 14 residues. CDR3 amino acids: CASSYSSSQETQYF. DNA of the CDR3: TGTGCCAGCAGTTACTCGTCCAGCCAAGAGACCCAGTACTTC.

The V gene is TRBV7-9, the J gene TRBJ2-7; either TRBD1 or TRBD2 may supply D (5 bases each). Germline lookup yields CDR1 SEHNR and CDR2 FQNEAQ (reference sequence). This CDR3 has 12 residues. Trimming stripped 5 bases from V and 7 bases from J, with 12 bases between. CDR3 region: CASSPTWGEQYF. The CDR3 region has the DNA TGTGCCAGCAGCCCGACTTGGGGGGAGCAGTACTTC. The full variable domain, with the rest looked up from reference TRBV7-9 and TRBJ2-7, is DTGVSQNPRHKITKRGQNVTFRCDPISEHNRLYWYRQTLGQGPEFLTYFQNEAQLEKSRLLSDRFSAERPKGSFSTLEIQRTEQGDSAMYLCASSPTWGEQYFGPGTRLTVT.

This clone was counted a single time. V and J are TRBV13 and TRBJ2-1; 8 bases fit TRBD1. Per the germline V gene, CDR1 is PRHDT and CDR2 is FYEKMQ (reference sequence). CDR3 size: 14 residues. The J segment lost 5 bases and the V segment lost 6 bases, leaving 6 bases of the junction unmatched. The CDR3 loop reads CASSQPGGHNEQFF. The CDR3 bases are TGTGCCAGCAGTCAGCCAGGGGGCCACAATGAGCAGTTCTTC.

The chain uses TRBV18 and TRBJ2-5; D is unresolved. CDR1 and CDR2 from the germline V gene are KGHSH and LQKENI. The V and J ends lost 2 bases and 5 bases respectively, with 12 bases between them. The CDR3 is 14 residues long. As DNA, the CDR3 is TGTGCCAGCTCACCAGTGGGGATCCTGGAGACCCAGTACTTC. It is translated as CASSPVGILETQYF.

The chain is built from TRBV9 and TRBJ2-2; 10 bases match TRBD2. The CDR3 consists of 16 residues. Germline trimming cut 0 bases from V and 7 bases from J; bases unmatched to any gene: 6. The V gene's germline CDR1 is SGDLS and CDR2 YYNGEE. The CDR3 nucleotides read TGTGCCAGCAGCGTAGCCCTAGCGGGGGTTGGCGGGGAGCTGTTTTTT. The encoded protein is CASSVALAGVGGELFF. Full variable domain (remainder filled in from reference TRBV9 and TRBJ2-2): DSGVTQTPKHLITATGQRVTLRCSPRSGDLSVYWYQQSLDQGLQFLIQYYNGEERAKGNILERFSAQQFPDLHSELNLSSLELGDSALYFCASSVALAGVGGELFFGEGSRLTVL.

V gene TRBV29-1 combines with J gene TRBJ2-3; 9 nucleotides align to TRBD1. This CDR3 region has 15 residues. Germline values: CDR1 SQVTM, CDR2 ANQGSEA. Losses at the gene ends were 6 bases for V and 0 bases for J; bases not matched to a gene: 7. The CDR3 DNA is TGCAGCGTGACCGGGACAGGGAAAAGCACAGATACGCAGTATTTT. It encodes CSVTGTGKSTDTQYF.

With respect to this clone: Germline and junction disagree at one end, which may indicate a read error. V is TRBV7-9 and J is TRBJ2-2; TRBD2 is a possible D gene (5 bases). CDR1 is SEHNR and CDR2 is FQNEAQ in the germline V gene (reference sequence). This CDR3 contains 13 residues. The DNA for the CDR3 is TGTGCCAGCAGCTTAGGGGGTCCCGGGGAGCTGCTTTTT. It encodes CASSLGGPGELLF.

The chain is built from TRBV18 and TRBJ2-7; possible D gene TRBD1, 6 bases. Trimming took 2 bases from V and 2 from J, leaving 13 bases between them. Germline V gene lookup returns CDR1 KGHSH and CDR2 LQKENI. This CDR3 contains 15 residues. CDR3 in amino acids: CASSPADRGPYEQYF. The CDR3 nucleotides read TGTGCCAGCTCACCAGCGGACAGAGGACCCTACGAGCAGTACTTC.

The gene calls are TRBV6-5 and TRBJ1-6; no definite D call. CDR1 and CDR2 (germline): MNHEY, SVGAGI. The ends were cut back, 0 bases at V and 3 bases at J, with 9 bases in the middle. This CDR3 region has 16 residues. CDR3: CASSYSVPIYNSPLHF. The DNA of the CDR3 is TGTGCCAGCAGTTACTCCGTGCCCATCTATAATTCACCCCTCCACTTT.

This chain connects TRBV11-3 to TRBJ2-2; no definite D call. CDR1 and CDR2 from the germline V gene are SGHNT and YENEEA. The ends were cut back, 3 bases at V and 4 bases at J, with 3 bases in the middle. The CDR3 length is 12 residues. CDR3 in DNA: TGTGCCAGCAGCTTTAGCACCGGGGAGCTGTTTTTT. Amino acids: CASSFSTGELFF.

The CDR3 loop is CASRGTGWSGELFF. The CDR3 DNA reads as TGTGCCAGCAGGGGGACAGGGTGGTCCGGGGAGCTGTTTTTT. The V and J genes are TRBV6-1 and TRBJ2-2; 9 nucleotides agree with TRBD1. Germline-derived CDR1 and CDR2 are MNHNS and SASEGT. This CDR3 region has 14 residues. V lost 6 bases to trimming and J lost 6 bases; unmatched junction nucleotides: 5.

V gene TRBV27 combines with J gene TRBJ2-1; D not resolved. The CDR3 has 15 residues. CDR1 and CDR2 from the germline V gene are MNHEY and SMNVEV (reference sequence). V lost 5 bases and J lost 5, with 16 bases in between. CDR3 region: CASSTRMAPNNEQFF. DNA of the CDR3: TGTGCCAGCAGTACCCGGATGGCACCCAACAATGAGCAGTTCTTC.

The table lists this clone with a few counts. Here the CDR3 DNA reads TGTGCCAGCTCAGGGACCGAGAGCAATCAGCCCCAGCATTTT. As protein: CASSGTESNQPQHF. This sequence joins TRBV18 and TRBJ1-5, with D perhaps matching TRBD1 (5 bases). Germline V gene sequence: CDR1 KGHSH, CDR2 LQKENI. CDR3 length: 14 amino acids. V shed 5 bases and J shed 1 base, with 9 bases lying between them.